The 27 T cell receptor beta chains presented below share a single source sample, sequenced in a study of cytomegalovirus exposure and HLA in healthy donors. Sequencing used immunoSEQ multiplex PCR; TCRdb keeps in-frame clones, though not all of them. The sample carries more than 60,000 clones, approximately 96% recorded once. The sample consisted of PBMCs. These receptors all come from a woman in her late teens or twenties in good health and CMV-seropositive.

The chain links TRBV28 to TRBJ2-2; the match to TRBD2 covers 8 bases. This CDR3 has 16 residues. V gave up 6 bases and J gave up 7 bases; unmatched junction bases: 13. Germline loops: CDR1 MDHEN, CDR2 SYDVKM. Here the CDR3 reads CASSTRSSGIVGELFF. The CDR3 region has the DNA TGTGCCAGCAGCACCCGGAGTAGCGGGATCGTCGGGGAGCTGTTTTTT.

The chain combines TRBV5-5 with TRBJ2-7, with TRBD1 matching 7 bases. In germline, CDR1 is SGHKS, CDR2 YYEKEE (reference sequence). The CDR3 length is 14 residues. V lost 10 bases and J lost 1; bases outside the gene matches: 11. Written as DNA, the CDR3 is TGTGCCTCAATCCCCGGACAGGCATCCTACGAGCAGTACTTC. Its translation is CASIPGQASYEQYF. The complete variable domain, with remaining parts taken from reference TRBV5-5 and TRBJ2-7, reads DAGVTQSPTHLIKTRGQQVTLRCSPISGHKSVSWYQQVLGQGPQFIFQYYEKEERGRGNFPDRFSARQFPNYSSELNVNALLLGDSALYLCASIPGQASYEQYFGPGTRLTVT.

The V and J genes are TRBV28 and TRBJ1-2; a possible D gene is TRBD1 (5 bases). CDR3 length equals 14 residues. The V and J ends lost 3 bases and 4 bases respectively, with 12 bases between them. Germline V gene data show CDR1 as MDHEN and CDR2 as SYDVKM. The CDR3 coding sequence is TGTGCCAGCAGTTTTCGCGCCAGGGTCTATGGCTACACCTTC. It specifies CASSFRARVYGYTF.

This clone was observed a single time. The CDR3 nucleotides are TGTGCCAGCAGGCCCGGGACTAGCGGGATAAATGAGCAGTTCTTC. Its translation: CASRPGTSGINEQFF. V usage is TRBV2 and J usage is TRBJ2-1, with TRBD2 matching over 13 bases. Unmatched junction bases numbered 6, after V lost 6 bases and J lost 7 bases. This CDR3 has 15 amino acids. CDR1 is SNHLY, CDR2 FYNNEI, per germline.

This chain uses TRBV25-1 with TRBJ2-1; 10 bases align to TRBD2. J was trimmed by 7 bases and V by 3 bases; bases with no gene match: 15. The CDR3 totals 18 residues. CDR1 is MGHDK and CDR2 is SYGVNS in the germline V gene. The CDR3 here is CASSDGPPAGGPRNEQFF. CDR3 coding DNA: TGTGCCAGCAGTGATGGGCCCCCAGCGGGAGGGCCAAGGAATGAGCAGTTCTTC.

Points on this clone: The limits of the CDR3 on the DNA are not certain, so only TCRdb's listed CDR3 is given. The V gene is TRBV5-6, the J gene TRBJ1-5; no check of the table's D call, TRBD1, against the DNA was made. The CDR3 spans 14 amino acids, including both terminal residues. Germline V gives CDR1 SGHDT, CDR2 YYEEEE. CDR3: CASSFGPGGQPQHF.

The chain couples TRBV6-4 to TRBJ2-1; 14 bases are shared with TRBD2. V was clipped by 2 bases and J by 9 bases; unmatched bases: 3. CDR3 length: 15 residues. CDR1 and CDR2 from the germline V gene are MRHNA and SNTAGT. The CDR3 loop reads CASSDGTSGSFEQFF. For the CDR3, the DNA is TGTGCCAGCAGTGACGGGACTAGCGGGAGTTTTGAGCAGTTCTTC.

The CDR3 region has the DNA TGTGCCAGCAGCCCCCCCGGGATGCCATACGAGCAGTACTTC. Translation: CASSPPGMPYEQYF. The J gene is TRBJ2-7, the V gene TRBV11-3; tentative D call: TRBD2 (5 bases). The germline V gene encodes CDR1 SGHNT and CDR2 YENEEA. The CDR3 runs 14 residues. Trimming took 5 bases from V and 4 from J, leaving 15 bases between them.

V usage is TRBV28 and J usage is TRBJ1-2; TRBD1 is a possible D gene (6 bases). CDR3 length: 14 residues. The V gene lost 6 bases and the J gene lost 5 bases, with 16 bases spanning the gap. Germline assignment: CDR1 MDHEN and CDR2 SYDVKM. This chain's CDR3 is CASRFTGTMYGYTF. In DNA form, the CDR3 reads TGTGCCAGCAGGTTTACCGGGACAATGTATGGCTACACCTTC.

The sample holds one count of this clone. The V call is TRBV10-3, the J call TRBJ1-1; TRBD1 is a possible D gene (6 bases). The CDR3 is made up of 16 amino acids. V gave up 11 bases and J gave up 1 base, with 23 bases separating them. The germline CDR1 and CDR2 sequences are ENHRY and SYGVKD. The CDR3 sequence is CAATGPAGTRNTEAFF. CDR3 bases: TGTGCCGCCACCGGACCCGCCGGGACAAGGAACACTGAAGCTTTCTTT.

This clone was observed a single time. J is TRBJ2-7 and V is TRBV4-2; 10 bases are shared with TRBD2. CDR3 length: 14 residues. After removal of 3 bases from V and 5 bases from J, the junction contained 4 bases not matched to a gene. Germline CDR1 and CDR2: LGHNA and YNFKEQ. The CDR3 DNA sequence: TGTGCCAGCAGCCAGCTAGCGGGAGTGGACGAGCAGTACTTC. This translates into CASSQLAGVDEQYF.

This chain uses TRBV11-2 with TRBJ2-1; perhaps TRBD2 as D (6 bases). Germline V gives CDR1 SGHAT, CDR2 FQNNGV. The CDR3 runs 16 residues. V shed 4 bases and J shed 4 bases, with 17 bases lying between them. CDR3 in DNA: TGTGCCAGCAGCTCAATACGGGGGAGTGAGTACAATGAGCAGTTCTTC. Amino acids: CASSSIRGSEYNEQFF.

This chain connects TRBV9 to TRBJ1-4, with D possibly matching TRBD1 (5 bases). Per germline, CDR1 SGDLS and CDR2 YYNGEE. CDR3 size: 16 residues. V shed 4 bases and J shed 0 bases, with 13 bases lying between them. As DNA, the CDR3 is TGTGCCAGCAGCCCGGGTCACAGGTCAACTAATGAAAAACTGTTTTTT. This sequence encodes CASSPGHRSTNEKLFF.

This clone was counted a single time. The rearrangement joins TRBV28 to TRBJ2-7, with 8 positions matching TRBD1. V was pared by 4 bases and J by 2 bases, with 10 bases of the junction left unmatched. Per germline, CDR1 MDHEN and CDR2 SYDVKM. The CDR3 consists of 16 residues. The CDR3 here is CASSSTGDGWAYEQYF. CDR3 nucleotides: TGTGCCAGCAGTTCGACAGGGGATGGATGGGCCTACGAGCAGTACTTC.

The chain employs TRBV4-1 and TRBJ1-2; 8 nucleotides agree with TRBD1. The length of the CDR3 is 16 residues. With 2 bases clipped from V and 2 bases from J, the junction kept 7 bases outside the gene matches. The germline gives CDR1 MGHRA, CDR2 YSYEKL. CDR3 amino acids: CASSQNQAGGNYGYTF. The CDR3 bases are TGCGCCAGCAGCCAAAATCAAGCAGGGGGCAACTATGGCTACACCTTC.

The sample holds one count of this clone. The chain is built from TRBV19 and TRBJ2-1; TRBD2 matches at 9 bases. The CDR3 extends over 15 amino acids. Trimming took 1 base from V and 8 from J; bases not matched to a gene: 6. The germline gives CDR1 LNHDA, CDR2 SQIVND (reference sequence). Here the CDR3 reads CASSIAGLAFDEQFF. The DNA for the CDR3 is TGTGCCAGTAGTATAGCGGGACTAGCTTTCGATGAGCAGTTCTTC. Drawing the rest from reference TRBV19 and TRBJ2-1, the complete variable domain is DGGITQSPKYLFRKEGQNVTLSCEQNLNHDAMYWYRQDPGQGLRLIYYSQIVNDFQKGDIAEGYSVSREKKESFPLTVTSAQKNPTAFYLCASSIAGLAFDEQFFGPGTRLTVL.

The chain employs TRBV9 and TRBJ2-7, with TRBD2 matching 8 bases. Germline V gene data show CDR1 as SGDLS and CDR2 as YYNGEE. The V segment lost 4 bases and the J segment 4 bases; nucleotides outside the gene matches: 13. The CDR3 contains 16 residues. The CDR3 DNA reads TGTGCCAGCAGCATCCGACTAGCGCCTACTAGTTACGAGCAGTACTTC. Its translation is CASSIRLAPTSYEQYF.

The chain is built from TRBV5-1 and TRBJ2-1, with a weak D call TRBD2 (5 bases). V was shortened by 4 bases and J by 3 bases, with 14 bases between the two germline ends. The CDR3 covers 15 residues. CDR1 is SGHRS, CDR2 YFSETQ, per germline. The CDR3: CASSLPGSDYNEQFF. The CDR3 nucleotides are TGCGCCAGCAGCCTCCCGGGGAGCGACTACAATGAGCAGTTCTTC.

The gene calls are TRBV29-1 and TRBJ2-7; 7 bases align to TRBD1. The germline CDR1 and CDR2 sequences are SQVTM and ANQGSEA. This CDR3 is 12 amino acids long. V shed 2 bases, J shed 2 bases, and the junction held 0 bases outside the gene matches. The CDR3 coding sequence is TGCAGCGTTGAACAGGGGGCCTACGAGCAGTACTTC. This sequence encodes CSVEQGAYEQYF.

This chain joins TRBV27 and TRBJ2-7; maybe TRBD2 (7 bases). The V gene's germline CDR1 is MNHEY and CDR2 SMNVEV (reference sequence). V was shortened by 0 bases and J by 7 bases, with 16 bases between the two germline ends. The CDR3 loop spans 15 amino acids. In DNA form, the CDR3 reads TGTGCCAGCAGTTTATCGGGGGGGCAGCCTGGGGAGCAGTACTTC. This encodes CASSLSGGQPGEQYF.

The chain joins TRBV19 to TRBJ2-1, with TRBD2 matching over 7 bases. The CDR3 is 14 residues long. V gave up 4 bases and J gave up 6 bases; unmatched junction bases: 6. Germline CDR1 LNHDA, CDR2 SQIVND (reference sequence). In nucleotides, the CDR3 is TGTGCCAGTAGTAAAAGGGCTAGCGGCAATGAGCAGTTCTTC. The encoded protein is CASSKRASGNEQFF.

This clone was picked up one time. This chain connects TRBV5-4 to TRBJ2-1; TRBD2 matches 7 bases. Germline CDR1 SGHNT, CDR2 YYREEE (reference sequence). The CDR3 runs 16 residues. The V gene end was trimmed by 2 bases and the J gene end by 3 bases; junction bases not matched to a gene: 8. The CDR3 nucleotides are TGTGCCAGCAGCTTCCCCCAAGGCGGGAGCTACAATGAGCAGTTCTTC. It encodes CASSFPQGGSYNEQFF. The whole variable domain, remainder taken from reference TRBV5-4 and TRBJ2-1, is ETGVTQSPTHLIKTRGQQVTLRCSSQSGHNTVSWYQQALGQGPQFIFQYYREEENGRGNFPPRFSGLQFPNYSSELNVNALELDDSALYLCASSFPQGGSYNEQFFGPGTRLTVL.

The table lists this clone with a count of one. V is TRBV27 and J is TRBJ2-5, with D possibly matching TRBD1 (6 bases). V dropped 2 bases and J dropped 4 bases, with 8 bases sitting between them. CDR3 length: 13 amino acids. Germline lookup yields CDR1 MNHEY and CDR2 SMNVEV (reference sequence). The CDR3 DNA is TGTGCCAGCAGTTTAGGGGGCACAGAGACCCAGTACTTC. Translated: CASSLGGTETQYF.

J is TRBJ2-5 and V is TRBV7-9; TRBD1 matches 7 bases. CDR3 size: 15 residues. Per germline, CDR1 SEHNR and CDR2 FQNEAQ (reference sequence). Germline trimming cut 5 bases from V and 1 base from J; bases unmatched to any gene: 7. The CDR3 DNA is TGTGCCAGCAGCCGTTCAGGGACAGCCCAAGAGACCCAGTACTTC. It translates to CASSRSGTAQETQYF. The full variable domain, its missing parts supplied by reference TRBV7-9 and TRBJ2-5, is DTGVSQNPRHKITKRGQNVTFRCDPISEHNRLYWYRQTLGQGPEFLTYFQNEAQLEKSRLLSDRFSAERPKGSFSTLEIQRTEQGDSAMYLCASSRSGTAQETQYFGPGTRLLVL.

This clone occurred once. The chain has TRBV7-9 and TRBJ1-3; possibly TRBD1 for D (6 bases). The V end lost 6 bases, the J end lost 3 bases, and 9 bases lay between the germline ends. This CDR3 is 13 amino acids long. CDR1 SEHNR and CDR2 FQNEAQ come from the germline V gene (reference sequence). The CDR3 protein is CASSQGFGNTIYF. CDR3 nucleotide sequence: TGTGCCAGCAGTCAGGGGTTTGGAAACACCATATATTTT.

The CDR3 DNA reads as TGTGCCAGCAGTTCTGGGGGAGGGCCGAATGAGCAGTTCTTC. The encoded protein is CASSSGGGPNEQFF. The genes are TRBV6-6 and TRBJ2-1; 7 nucleotides agree with TRBD2. The ends lost 4 bases at V and 7 bases at J; junction bases unmatched: 7. The CDR3 spans 14 residues. Germline V gene data show CDR1 as MNHNY and CDR2 as SVGAGI (reference sequence).

The chain uses TRBV29-1 and TRBJ2-3; TRBD2 matches at 11 bases. This CDR3 spans 15 amino acids. Per germline, CDR1 SQVTM and CDR2 ANQGSEA. V shed 5 bases and J 0 bases; nucleotides not matched to a gene: 4. For the CDR3, the DNA is TGCAGCGTTAGGACTAGCGGGTCTAGCACAGATACGCAGTATTTT. Encoded protein: CSVRTSGSSTDTQYF.